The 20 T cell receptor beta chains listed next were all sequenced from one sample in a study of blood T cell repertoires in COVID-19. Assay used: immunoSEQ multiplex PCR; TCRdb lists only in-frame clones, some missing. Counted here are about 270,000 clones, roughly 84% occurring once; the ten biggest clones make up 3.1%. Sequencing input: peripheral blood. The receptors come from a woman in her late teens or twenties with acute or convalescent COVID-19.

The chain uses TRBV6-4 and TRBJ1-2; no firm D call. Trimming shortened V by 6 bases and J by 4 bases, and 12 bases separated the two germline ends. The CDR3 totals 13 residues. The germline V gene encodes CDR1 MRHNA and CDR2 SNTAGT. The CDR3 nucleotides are TGTGCCAGCAGGCAGTTTCAAAGCTATGGCTACACCTTC. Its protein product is CASRQFQSYGYTF.

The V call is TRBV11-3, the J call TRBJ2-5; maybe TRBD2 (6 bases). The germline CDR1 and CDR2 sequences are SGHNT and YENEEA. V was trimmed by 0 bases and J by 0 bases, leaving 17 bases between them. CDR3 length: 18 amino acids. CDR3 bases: TGTGCCAGCAGCTTAGATCGAACGGGACTCCAGTACCAAGAGACCCAGTACTTC. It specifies CASSLDRTGLQYQETQYF.

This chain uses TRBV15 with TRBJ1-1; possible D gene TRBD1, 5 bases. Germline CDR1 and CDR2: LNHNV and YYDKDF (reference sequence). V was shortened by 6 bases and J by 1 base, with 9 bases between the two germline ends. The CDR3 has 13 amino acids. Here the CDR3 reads CATRLGENTEAFF. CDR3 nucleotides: TGTGCCACCAGGCTAGGGGAGAACACTGAAGCTTTCTTT.

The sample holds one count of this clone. CDR3 residues: CAWSVLAGYEQYF. CDR3 nucleotide sequence: TGTGCCTGGAGTGTACTAGCGGGATACGAGCAGTACTTC. This rearrangement joins TRBV30 to TRBJ2-7; 10 positions agree with TRBD2. Per germline, CDR1 GTSNPN and CDR2 SVGIG (reference sequence). V lost 0 bases, J lost 4 bases, and 0 bases stayed unmatched. This CDR3 spans 13 amino acids.

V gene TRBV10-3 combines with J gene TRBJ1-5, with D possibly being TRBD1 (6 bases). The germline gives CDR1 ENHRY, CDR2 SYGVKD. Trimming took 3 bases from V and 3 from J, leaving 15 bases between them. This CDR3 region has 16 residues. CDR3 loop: CAISDKYRDNNQPQHF. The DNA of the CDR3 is TGTGCCATCAGTGACAAATACCGGGACAACAATCAGCCCCAGCATTTT.

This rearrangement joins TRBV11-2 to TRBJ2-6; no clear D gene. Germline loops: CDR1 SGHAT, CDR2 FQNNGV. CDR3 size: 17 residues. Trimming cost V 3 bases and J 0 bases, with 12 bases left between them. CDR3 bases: TGTGCCAGCAGCTTTTGGCAGGTCGTCTCTGGGGCCAACGTCCTGACTTTC. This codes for CASSFWQVVSGANVLTF. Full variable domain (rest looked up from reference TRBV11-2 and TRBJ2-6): EAGVAQSPRYKIIEKRQSVAFWCNPISGHATLYWYQQILGQGPKLLIQFQNNGVVDDSQLPKDRFSAERLKGVDSTLKIQPAKLEDSAVYLCASSFWQVVSGANVLTFGAGSRLTVL.

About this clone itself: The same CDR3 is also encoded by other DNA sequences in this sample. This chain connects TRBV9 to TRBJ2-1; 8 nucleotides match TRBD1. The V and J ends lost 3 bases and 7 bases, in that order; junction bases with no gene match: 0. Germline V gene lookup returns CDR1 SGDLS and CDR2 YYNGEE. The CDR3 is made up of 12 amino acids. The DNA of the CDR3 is TGTGCCAGCAGCGGACAGGGGAATGAGCAGTTCTTC. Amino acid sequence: CASSGQGNEQFF.

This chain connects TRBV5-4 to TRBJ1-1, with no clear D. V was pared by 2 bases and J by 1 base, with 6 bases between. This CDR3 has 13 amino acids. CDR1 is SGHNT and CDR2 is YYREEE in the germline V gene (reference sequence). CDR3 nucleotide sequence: TGTGCCAGCAGCTTCCCAGGGAACACTGAAGCTTTCTTT. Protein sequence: CASSFPGNTEAFF.

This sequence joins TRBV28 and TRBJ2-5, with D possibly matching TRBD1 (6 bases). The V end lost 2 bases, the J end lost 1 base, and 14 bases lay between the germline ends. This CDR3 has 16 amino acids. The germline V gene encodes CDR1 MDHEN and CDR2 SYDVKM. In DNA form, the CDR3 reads TGTGCCAGCAGTTTAGTACAGGGATACCGCCAAGAGACCCAGTACTTC. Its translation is CASSLVQGYRQETQYF.

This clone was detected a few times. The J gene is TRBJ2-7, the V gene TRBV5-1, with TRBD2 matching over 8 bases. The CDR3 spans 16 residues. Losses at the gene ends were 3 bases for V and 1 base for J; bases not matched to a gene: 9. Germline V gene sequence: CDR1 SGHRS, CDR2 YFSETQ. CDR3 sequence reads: CASSSGNSGKSYEQYF. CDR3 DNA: TGCGCCAGCAGCTCGGGCAATAGCGGGAAGTCCTACGAGCAGTACTTC.

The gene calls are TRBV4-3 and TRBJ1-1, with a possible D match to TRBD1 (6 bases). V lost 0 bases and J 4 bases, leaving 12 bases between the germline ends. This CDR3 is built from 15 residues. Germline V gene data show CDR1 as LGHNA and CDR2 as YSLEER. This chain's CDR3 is CASSQDLTGSTEAFF. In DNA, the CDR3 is TGCGCCAGCAGCCAAGATTTAACAGGGTCCACTGAAGCTTTCTTT.

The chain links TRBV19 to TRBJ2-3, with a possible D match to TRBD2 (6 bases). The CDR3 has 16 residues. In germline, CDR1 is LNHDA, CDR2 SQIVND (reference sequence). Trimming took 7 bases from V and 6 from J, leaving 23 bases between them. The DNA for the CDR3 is TGTGCCAGTATTCACATTTGGGGGGAGAGGCAGGATACGCAGTATTTT. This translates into CASIHIWGERQDTQYF.

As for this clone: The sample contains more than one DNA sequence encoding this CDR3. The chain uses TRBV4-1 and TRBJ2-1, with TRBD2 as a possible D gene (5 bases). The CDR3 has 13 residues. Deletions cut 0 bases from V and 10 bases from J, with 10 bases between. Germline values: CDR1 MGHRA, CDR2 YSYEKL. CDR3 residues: CASSQDLAGEQFF. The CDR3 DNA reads TGCGCCAGCAGCCAAGATCTAGCAGGCGAGCAGTTCTTC.

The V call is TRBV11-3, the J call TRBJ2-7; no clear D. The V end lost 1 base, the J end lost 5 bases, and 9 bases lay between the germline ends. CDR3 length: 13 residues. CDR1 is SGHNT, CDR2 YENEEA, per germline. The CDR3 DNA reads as TGTGCCAGCAGCTTAGGTGCTCGGGACGAGCAGTACTTC. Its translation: CASSLGARDEQYF.

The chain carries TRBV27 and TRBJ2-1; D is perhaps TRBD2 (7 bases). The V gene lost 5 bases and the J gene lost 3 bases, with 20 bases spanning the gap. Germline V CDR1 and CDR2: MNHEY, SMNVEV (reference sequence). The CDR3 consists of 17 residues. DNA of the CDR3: TGTGCCAGCAGTCTCATAAGGGGGGGGGCGGTCTACAATGAGCAGTTCTTC. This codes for CASSLIRGGAVYNEQFF.

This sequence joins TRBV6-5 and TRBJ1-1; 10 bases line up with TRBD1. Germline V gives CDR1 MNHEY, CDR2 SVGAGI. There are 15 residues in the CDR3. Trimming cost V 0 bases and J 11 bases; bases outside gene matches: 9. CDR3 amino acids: CASSYSSDRGRGAFF. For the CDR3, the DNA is TGTGCCAGCAGTTACTCCTCGGACAGGGGGAGGGGGGCTTTCTTT.

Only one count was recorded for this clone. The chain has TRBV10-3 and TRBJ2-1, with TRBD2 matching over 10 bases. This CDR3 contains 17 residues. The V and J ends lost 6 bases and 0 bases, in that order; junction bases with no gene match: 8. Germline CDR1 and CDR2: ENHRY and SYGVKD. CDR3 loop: CAISEGLAERSYNEQFF. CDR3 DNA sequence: TGTGCCATCAGCGAAGGACTAGCGGAACGCTCCTACAATGAGCAGTTCTTC.

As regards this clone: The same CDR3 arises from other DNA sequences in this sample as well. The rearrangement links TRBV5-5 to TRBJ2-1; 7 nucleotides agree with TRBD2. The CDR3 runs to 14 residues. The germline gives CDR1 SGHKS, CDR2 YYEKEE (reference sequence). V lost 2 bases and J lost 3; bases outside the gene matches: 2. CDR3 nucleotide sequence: TGTGCCAGCAGCTTTCTAGCGGACTACAATGAGCAGTTCTTC. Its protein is CASSFLADYNEQFF.

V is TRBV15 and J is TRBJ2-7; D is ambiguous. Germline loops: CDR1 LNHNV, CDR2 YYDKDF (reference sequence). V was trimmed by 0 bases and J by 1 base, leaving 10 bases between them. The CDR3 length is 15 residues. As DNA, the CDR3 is TGTGCCACCAGCAGAGATTCTGCAGGTTCCTACGAGCAGTACTTC. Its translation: CATSRDSAGSYEQYF.

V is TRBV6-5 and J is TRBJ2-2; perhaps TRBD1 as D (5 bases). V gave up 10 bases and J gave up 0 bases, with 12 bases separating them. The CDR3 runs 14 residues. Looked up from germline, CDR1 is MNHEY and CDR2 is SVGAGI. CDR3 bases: TGTGCCATCCGCCCGACAGCGAACACCGGGGAGCTGTTTTTT. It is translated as CAIRPTANTGELFF.